The 32 T cell receptor beta chains listed next were all sequenced from one sample in a study of cytomegalovirus exposure and HLA in healthy donors. PCR amplification relied on 60 Vbeta primers (plus 13 Jbeta primers). Here immunoSEQ multiplex PCR was the method, and the copy in TCRdb shows in-frame clones only, minus some. The data contain around 150,000 clones, about 70% of them singletons. The sample taken for sequencing was PBMCs. All receptors derive from a male donor in good health and CMV-seronegative.

The chain links TRBV5-4 to TRBJ2-7; the D gene is possibly TRBD1 (5 bases). The CDR3 totals 16 residues. Germline V gives CDR1 SGHNT, CDR2 YYREEE (reference sequence). V was trimmed by 4 bases and J by 0 bases, leaving 17 bases between them. The CDR3 region has the DNA TGTGCCAGCAGCCACGACCCAGGGCTAAGCTCCTACGAGCAGTACTTC. Amino acid sequence: CASSHDPGLSSYEQYF.

V usage is TRBV28 and J usage is TRBJ2-2, with 8 bases lining up with TRBD1. This CDR3 comprises 16 residues. V dropped 8 bases and J dropped 0; count of bases not matched to a gene: 8. CDR1 and CDR2 (germline): MDHEN, SYDVKM. The chain's CDR3 is CASHTPTGANTGELFF. Here the CDR3 DNA reads TGTGCCAGCCATACTCCGACAGGGGCGAACACCGGGGAGCTGTTTTTT.

The rearrangement joins TRBV28 to TRBJ1-3; 7 bases agree with TRBD1. Germline trimming cut 5 bases from V and 9 bases from J; bases unmatched to any gene: 7. Germline loops: CDR1 MDHEN, CDR2 SYDVKM. This CDR3 has 13 residues. The CDR3 loop is CASSNTGAGTIYF. The CDR3 bases are TGTGCCAGCAGTAACACAGGGGCGGGCACCATATATTTT.

The V and J genes are TRBV14 and TRBJ2-5; 13 bases map to TRBD2. In germline, CDR1 is SGHDN, CDR2 FVKESK. Trimming cost V 0 bases and J 0 bases; bases outside gene matches: 4. The CDR3 totals 18 residues. CDR3 residues: CASSQEWGTSGNQETQYF. The CDR3 nucleotides are TGTGCCAGCAGCCAAGAGTGGGGGACTAGCGGGAACCAAGAGACCCAGTACTTC.

This clone was detected only once. This chain links TRBV28 with TRBJ1-3; no definite D call. V lost 3 bases to trimming and J lost 4 bases, with 10 bases between them. This CDR3 contains 14 residues. CDR1 is MDHEN and CDR2 is SYDVKM in the germline V gene. CDR3 protein: CASSFQAPGNTIYF. The CDR3 DNA follows: TGTGCCAGCAGTTTTCAGGCCCCCGGAAACACCATATATTTT.

The chain uses TRBV7-2 and TRBJ1-2, with D possibly TRBD1 on 5 matching bases. CDR1 is SGHTA and CDR2 is FQGNSA in the germline V gene. The CDR3 is made up of 13 amino acids. Between the trimmed V and J ends, which lost 7 bases and 5 bases, there was a span of 14 bases. The CDR3 region has the DNA TGTGCCAGCACCCTCGGGGGAGGATATGGCTACACCTTC. This gives the protein CASTLGGGYGYTF.

This clone was detected a few times. V is TRBV6-5 and J is TRBJ1-1, with D perhaps matching TRBD1 (5 bases). Germline V gene data show CDR1 as MNHEY and CDR2 as SVGAGI. The length of the CDR3 is 16 residues. The germline V and J ends were trimmed by 0 bases and 1 base, with 12 bases remaining between them. CDR3 nucleotides: TGTGCCAGCAGTTACTCTGGCCCCGGGGGGAACACTGAAGCTTTCTTT. Its protein product is CASSYSGPGGNTEAFF.

Details on this clone: This sample also contains other DNA sequences that code for the same CDR3. J is TRBJ1-5 and V is TRBV7-2; 8 nucleotides agree with TRBD1. Germline assignment: CDR1 SGHTA and CDR2 FQGNSA. J was trimmed by 4 bases and V by 6 bases; bases with no gene match: 5. The CDR3 has 14 amino acids. CDR3 region: CASSPTGGNQPQHF. DNA for the CDR3: TGTGCCAGCAGTCCTACAGGGGGGAATCAGCCCCAGCATTTT.

The chain couples TRBV27 to TRBJ2-7; 7 positions agree with TRBD2. CDR3 length: 16 residues. Trimming took 5 bases from V and 4 from J; bases not matched to a gene: 14. Per the germline V gene, CDR1 is MNHEY and CDR2 is SMNVEV (reference sequence). This CDR3 reads CASSHTAGVSRYEQYF. In DNA form, the CDR3 reads TGTGCCAGCAGTCACACGGCGGGAGTGAGCAGGTACGAGCAGTACTTC.

CDR3 residues: CATSRGVQPQHF. CDR3 DNA: TGTGCCACTTCCCGGGGAGTTCAGCCCCAGCATTTT. The chain couples TRBV19 to TRBJ1-5; D is unresolved. The germline V gene has CDR1 LNHDA and CDR2 SQIVND (reference sequence). This CDR3 region has 12 residues. Trimming stripped 10 bases from V and 6 bases from J, with 13 bases between. Variable domain in full (rest from reference TRBV19 and TRBJ1-5): DGGITQSPKYLFRKEGQNVTLSCEQNLNHDAMYWYRQDPGQGLRLIYYSQIVNDFQKGDIAEGYSVSREKKESFPLTVTSAQKNPTAFYLCATSRGVQPQHFGDGTRLSIL.

This clone was counted a few times. V usage is TRBV27 and J usage is TRBJ2-7; 10 nucleotides line up with TRBD1. The germline gives CDR1 MNHEY, CDR2 SMNVEV (reference sequence). This CDR3 region has 16 residues. V was clipped by 2 bases and J by 5 bases; unmatched bases: 9. CDR3 bases: TGTGCCAGCAGTTTAGGAAGGGGGACAGGGGCCCACGAGCAGTACTTC. This sequence encodes CASSLGRGTGAHEQYF.

V is TRBV6-6 and J is TRBJ1-3; the D gene is possibly TRBD1 (5 bases). Deletions cut 6 bases from V and 0 bases from J, with 6 bases between. CDR3 length: 13 residues. Germline V gene sequence: CDR1 MNHNY, CDR2 SVGAGI (reference sequence). This CDR3 reads CASRTASGNTIYF. CDR3 coding DNA: TGTGCCAGCAGGACAGCCTCTGGAAACACCATATATTTT.

The J gene is TRBJ2-1, the V gene TRBV7-6; TRBD2 is a possible D gene (5 bases). The V end was cut by 1 base, the J end by 0 bases, with 7 bases between. Germline CDR1 is SGHVS and CDR2 is FNYEAQ. The CDR3 runs 15 residues. CDR3 in DNA: TGTGCCAGCAGCTTAGGCAGCGGCTCCTACAATGAGCAGTTCTTC. Amino acids: CASSLGSGSYNEQFF.

V gene TRBV6-1 combines with J gene TRBJ2-7, with 9 positions matching TRBD1. The length of the CDR3 is 12 residues. The trim removed 9 bases at V and 7 bases at J, leaving 7 bases unmatched. The germline CDR1 and CDR2 sequences are MNHNS and SASEGT. CDR3 region: CASEQGASEQYF. The CDR3 DNA is TGTGCCAGTGAACAGGGGGCGAGTGAGCAGTACTTC.

This chain connects TRBV30 to TRBJ1-1; D gene unclear. CDR3 length equals 13 residues. V shed 5 bases and J shed 4 bases, with 14 bases lying between them. Looked up from germline, CDR1 is GTSNPN and CDR2 is SVGIG (reference sequence). The CDR3 sequence: CAWELDGGTEAFF. CDR3 nucleotide sequence: TGTGCCTGGGAGCTCGACGGAGGCACTGAAGCTTTCTTT.

The chain couples TRBV18 to TRBJ2-7; no clear D. Germline V gene sequence: CDR1 KGHSH, CDR2 LQKENI. The V and J ends lost 0 bases and 5 bases respectively, with 17 bases between them. This CDR3 contains 16 residues. This chain's CDR3 is CASSPPENAARDEQYF. The DNA of the CDR3 is TGTGCCAGCTCACCACCGGAGAACGCGGCCCGGGACGAGCAGTACTTC.

The chain combines TRBV15 with TRBJ2-3, with 10 positions matching TRBD2. V lost 2 bases, J lost 0 bases, and 5 bases stayed unmatched. This CDR3 comprises 17 residues. CDR1 and CDR2 (germline): LNHNV, YYDKDF (reference sequence). The CDR3 DNA reads TGTGCCACCAGCAGAACAACTAGCGGGACTAGCACAGATACGCAGTATTTT. This codes for CATSRTTSGTSTDTQYF.

This clone appeared a single time. The chain is built from TRBV19 and TRBJ1-1; 7 nucleotides align to TRBD1. This CDR3 has 14 residues. Per the germline V gene, CDR1 is LNHDA and CDR2 is SQIVND (reference sequence). The junction had 5 bases not matched to a gene; V was cut back by 6 bases and J by 1 base. The CDR3 loop is CASRTGYSNTEAFF. The CDR3 region has the DNA TGTGCCAGTAGGACAGGGTATTCGAACACTGAAGCTTTCTTT.

The rearrangement uses TRBV6-5 and TRBJ1-1, with D hard to call. V was trimmed by 6 bases and J by 0 bases, leaving 8 bases between them. The CDR3 has 13 amino acids. The germline V gene has CDR1 MNHEY and CDR2 SVGAGI. For the CDR3, the DNA is TGTGCCAGCAGGAGTACCTTGAACACTGAAGCTTTCTTT. Translated: CASRSTLNTEAFF.

This clone has a handful of counts. V usage is TRBV7-8 and J usage is TRBJ1-3; 7 positions match TRBD1. V dropped 3 bases and J dropped 4; count of bases not matched to a gene: 9. This CDR3 is 16 amino acids long. Germline CDR1 reads SGHVS; CDR2 reads FQNEAQ. CDR3 DNA sequence: TGTGCCAGCAGCTTCGGACAGGTCTCCGGGGGAAACACCATATATTTT. Translated: CASSFGQVSGGNTIYF.

This clone was observed a single time. This chain links TRBV5-5 with TRBJ2-1; D remains ambiguous. In germline, CDR1 is SGHKS, CDR2 YYEKEE (reference sequence). The ends were cut back, 0 bases at V and 7 bases at J, with 11 bases in the middle. The CDR3 contains 14 residues. The CDR3 DNA sequence: TGTGCCAGCAGCTTGGCCGGTATGTGGAATGAGCAGTTCTTC. Translating it yields CASSLAGMWNEQFF.

This clone has only one observation. This chain uses TRBV5-4 with TRBJ2-1, with 9 bases that match TRBD1. Looked up from germline, CDR1 is SGHNT and CDR2 is YYREEE (reference sequence). V shed 3 bases, J shed 4 bases, and the junction held 5 bases outside the gene matches. CDR3 length equals 15 residues. CDR3 in DNA: TGTGCCAGCAGCTCCGCCGGGACAGGGTACAATGAGCAGTTCTTC. It encodes CASSSAGTGYNEQFF.

The chain combines TRBV28 with TRBJ1-5, with no clear D. Trimming pared 5 bases from V and 2 bases from J, leaving 13 bases between. This CDR3 has 15 amino acids. Germline-derived CDR1 and CDR2 are MDHEN and SYDVKM. The CDR3 nucleotides read TGTGCCAGCAGTCCGTGGGCCAGTCGCAATCAGCCCCAGCATTTT. Its translation is CASSPWASRNQPQHF.

This rearrangement joins TRBV4-1 to TRBJ1-2, with a tentative D call TRBD1 (6 bases). CDR1 is MGHRA, CDR2 YSYEKL, per germline. This CDR3 is built from 14 residues. V was cut by 4 bases and J by 4 bases, with 13 bases left in between. CDR3 nucleotide sequence: TGCGCCAGCAGCCTCATGACAGGAGCCTATGGCTACACCTTC. It translates to CASSLMTGAYGYTF.

The chain carries TRBV6-5 and TRBJ2-1, with 7 nucleotides matching TRBD2. V shed 2 bases and J 0 bases; nucleotides not matched to a gene: 4. This CDR3 region has 16 residues. Germline CDR1 is MNHEY and CDR2 is SVGAGI. CDR3 nucleotide sequence: TGTGCCAGCAGTTACAGGGGAGGGGCCTCCTACAATGAGCAGTTCTTC. Protein product: CASSYRGGASYNEQFF.

The chain links TRBV4-3 to TRBJ1-2; 9 bases are a match to TRBD1. V lost 4 bases to trimming and J lost 7 bases; unmatched junction nucleotides: 7. This CDR3 is 14 amino acids long. Germline CDR1 LGHNA, CDR2 YSLEER. The CDR3 is CASSLVRDRVGYTF. The DNA of the CDR3 is TGCGCCAGCAGCCTAGTTCGGGACAGGGTTGGCTACACCTTC.

The chain has TRBV7-9 and TRBJ1-5; 7 bases are shared with TRBD1. The CDR3 is made up of 18 amino acids. CDR1 is SEHNR and CDR2 is FQNEAQ in the germline V gene (reference sequence). J was trimmed by 3 bases and V by 2 bases; bases with no gene match: 13. CDR3 amino acids: CASSLYHGTAANNQPQHF. DNA for the CDR3: TGTGCCAGCAGCTTATATCATGGGACAGCTGCTAACAATCAGCCCCAGCATTTT.

This clone was observed once. The rearrangement links TRBV7-9 to TRBJ1-2; TRBD1 agrees at 7 bases. CDR1 and CDR2 from the germline V gene are SEHNR and FQNEAQ (reference sequence). This CDR3 comprises 14 residues. With V trimmed by 1 base and J by 6 bases, 5 bases remained unmatched. As DNA, the CDR3 is TGTGCCAGCAGCTTAGATAAGGGGGCAAATGGCTACACCTTC. It encodes CASSLDKGANGYTF. Variable domain in full (rest from reference TRBV7-9 and TRBJ1-2): DTGVSQNPRHKITKRGQNVTFRCDPISEHNRLYWYRQTLGQGPEFLTYFQNEAQLEKSRLLSDRFSAERPKGSFSTLEIQRTEQGDSAMYLCASSLDKGANGYTFGSGTRLTVV.

The gene calls are TRBV19 and TRBJ1-4, with 10 nucleotides matching TRBD1. Germline V gene data show CDR1 as LNHDA and CDR2 as SQIVND (reference sequence). The CDR3 length is 17 residues. After removal of 4 bases from V and 0 bases from J, the junction contained 5 bases not matched to a gene. CDR3 sequence (DNA): TGTGCCAGTAGTACCCCCGGGACAGGGGCAACTAATGAAAAACTGTTTTTT. Translation: CASSTPGTGATNEKLFF.

For the CDR3, the DNA is TGTGCCAGCAGCTTCCCCGGGACAGGGGATTCACCCCTCCACTTT. It is translated as CASSFPGTGDSPLHF. J is TRBJ1-6 and V is TRBV7-9; 10 bases agree with TRBD1. The CDR3 runs 15 residues. Germline-derived CDR1 and CDR2 are SEHNR and FQNEAQ (reference sequence). V lost 3 bases to trimming and J lost 8 bases; unmatched junction nucleotides: 4.

This clone was seen once. The chain employs TRBV30 and TRBJ1-2; a possible D gene is TRBD1 (5 bases). The CDR3 is 12 residues long. Trimming stripped 5 bases from V and 8 bases from J, with 15 bases between. The germline CDR1 and CDR2 sequences are GTSNPN and SVGIG (reference sequence). The DNA for the CDR3 is TGTGCCTGGGATTTAGGGGCGAGGGGCTACACCTTC. Protein product: CAWDLGARGYTF.

For this clone: The junction departs from germline at one end; a sequencing error may be responsible. V and J are TRBV7-3 and TRBJ2-1, with 8 bases identical to TRBD2. The CDR3 length is 16 residues. Germline V gene sequence: CDR1 SGHTA, CDR2 FQGTGA. CDR3: CASSQGGAPGTSLLVF. For the CDR3, the DNA is TGTGCCAGCAGCCAAGGGGGGGCCCCAGGGACTAGTCTATTGGTCTTC.